These 25 T cell receptor beta chains were all obtained from the same sample, sequenced in a study of OX40 agonist ivuxolimab in advanced cancers. Profiling relied on immunoSEQ multiplex PCR, and the TCRdb table lists in-frame clones only, not all of them. This table has tens of thousands of clones, approximately 87% appearing once. The sequencing here drew on CD4+ or CD8+ T cells sorted from blood, taken in a trial of the OX40 agonist ivuxolimab. These receptors came from an adult with an advanced solid tumor such as melanoma, head and neck, liver or kidney cancer.

This clone was counted at least ten times. The chain combines TRBV7-9 with TRBJ2-3; 7 bases are shared with TRBD2. Germline V gene sequence: CDR1 SEHNR, CDR2 FQNEAQ (reference sequence). V shed 0 bases and J 9 bases; nucleotides not matched to a gene: 9. The CDR3 totals 15 residues. For the CDR3, the DNA is TGTGCCAGCAGCTTAGCGGGGCCGGGGGGACTCACGCAGTATTTT. This codes for CASSLAGPGGLTQYF.

CDR3 coding DNA: TGTGCCAGCAGCTTCTCCCAGGGGGGCCAGCCCCAGCATTTT. Its protein product is CASSFSQGGQPQHF. The V and J genes are TRBV5-4 and TRBJ1-5, with 7 bases that match TRBD1. The CDR3 is 14 amino acids. Germline V gene data show CDR1 as SGHNT and CDR2 as YYREEE (reference sequence). V dropped 2 bases and J dropped 7; count of bases not matched to a gene: 6.

This chain links TRBV5-4 with TRBJ2-1; D ambiguous. Germline V gene lookup returns CDR1 SGHNT and CDR2 YYREEE (reference sequence). Between the trimmed V and J ends, which lost 4 bases and 4 bases, there was a span of 12 bases. The CDR3 loop spans 14 amino acids. CDR3 in DNA: TGTGCCAGCAGCGCGTTGGGAAAATACAATGAGCAGTTCTTC. Encoded protein: CASSALGKYNEQFF.

The rearrangement links TRBV5-1 to TRBJ1-1; TRBD1 aligns across 7 bases. The CDR3 is 12 residues long. Germline CDR1 SGHRS, CDR2 YFSETQ. The trim removed 4 bases at V and 10 bases at J, leaving 7 bases unmatched. The CDR3 here is CASSLDRVGAFF. In DNA form, the CDR3 reads TGCGCCAGCAGCCTCGACAGGGTTGGAGCTTTCTTT.

The V call is TRBV13, the J call TRBJ2-4; D perhaps matches TRBD2 (6 bases). Germline V gives CDR1 PRHDT, CDR2 FYEKMQ (reference sequence). The length of the CDR3 is 13 residues. The V end lost 1 base, the J end lost 13 bases, and 14 bases lay between the germline ends. CDR3 bases: TGTGCCAGCAGCTTAGTTTCGGGCCGGGGGCAGTACTTC. Translation gives CASSLVSGRGQYF.

This chain connects TRBV14 to TRBJ1-2, with D uncertain. The CDR3 consists of 13 residues. Trimming left V 1 base short and J 7 bases short, with 10 bases between. Germline CDR1 reads SGHDN; CDR2 reads FVKESK. The CDR3 DNA reads TGTGCCAGCAGCCAAGCGGACGCGTCTGGCTACACCTTC. Protein: CASSQADASGYTF. Combining the CDR3 with reference TRBV14 and TRBJ1-2 gives the whole variable domain EAGVTQFPSHSVIEKGQTVTLRCDPISGHDNLYWYRRVMGKEIKFLLHFVKESKQDESGMPNNRFLAERTGGTYSTLKVQPAELEDSGVYFCASSQADASGYTFGSGTRLTVV.

This chain uses TRBV2 with TRBJ1-6; D is unresolved. The CDR3 spans 13 residues. V was cut by 3 bases and J by 4 bases, with 4 bases left in between. Germline CDR1 reads SNHLY; CDR2 reads FYNNEI. DNA of the CDR3: TGTGCCAGCAGTGACGGTTATAATTCACCCCTCCACTTT. Its protein is CASSDGYNSPLHF. Supplemented by reference TRBV2 and TRBJ1-6, the full variable domain reads EPEVTQTPSHQVTQMGQEVILRCVPISNHLYFYWYRQILGQKVEFLVSFYNNEISEKSEIFDDQFSVERPDGSNFTLKIRSTKLEDSAMYFCASSDGYNSPLHFGNGTRLTVT.

The chain couples TRBV7-8 to TRBJ1-5; 8 bases map to TRBD1. Germline CDR1 reads SGHVS; CDR2 reads FQNEAQ. J gave up 6 bases and V 5 bases, and 12 bases lay outside the gene matches. This CDR3 is built from 16 residues. CDR3 bases: TGTGCCAGCAGCCCCCTCGGACAGGGCTTTTCTCAGCCCCAGCATTTT. It yields the protein CASSPLGQGFSQPQHF.

The chain employs TRBV7-6 and TRBJ2-5, with 8 bases matching TRBD2. Germline lookup yields CDR1 SGHVS and CDR2 FNYEAQ. V shed 3 bases, J shed 5 bases, and the junction held 8 bases outside the gene matches. The CDR3 contains 15 residues. For the CDR3, the DNA is TGTGCCAGCAGCTTTACGTCGGGGGGGTTTGAGACCCAGTACTTC. The encoded protein is CASSFTSGGFETQYF.

The V call is TRBV6-1, the J call TRBJ2-2; D gene uncertain. The V end was cut by 6 bases, the J end by 2 bases, with 13 bases between. The germline CDR1 and CDR2 sequences are MNHNS and SASEGT. CDR3 length: 15 residues. The CDR3 region is CASRGGRSNTGELFF. Written as DNA, the CDR3 is TGTGCCAGCAGAGGCGGACGGTCCAACACCGGGGAGCTGTTTTTT.

The chain has TRBV7-2 and TRBJ1-2, with D uncertain. Germline values: CDR1 SGHTA, CDR2 FQGNSA. Trimming took 8 bases from V and 3 from J, leaving 16 bases between them. This CDR3 is built from 14 residues. The CDR3 protein is CASSLDRWDYGYTF. The CDR3 DNA sequence: TGTGCCAGCTCTCTGGACCGCTGGGACTATGGCTACACCTTC.

As for this clone: The same CDR3 arises from other DNA sequences in this sample as well. The gene calls are TRBV5-1 and TRBJ1-1, with TRBD1 as a possible D gene (6 bases). V was trimmed by 0 bases and J by 3 bases, leaving 12 bases between them. Germline lookup yields CDR1 SGHRS and CDR2 YFSETQ. This CDR3 region has 15 residues. CDR3 sequence: CASSLVGGADTEAFF. The DNA of the CDR3 is TGCGCCAGCAGCTTGGTCGGGGGCGCGGACACTGAAGCTTTCTTT.

V gene TRBV27 combines with J gene TRBJ2-5; 10 bases are a match to TRBD2. Germline V gene data show CDR1 as MNHEY and CDR2 as SMNVEV (reference sequence). Trimming took 3 bases from V and 2 from J; bases not matched to a gene: 21. The CDR3 has 21 amino acids. The CDR3 nucleotides are TGTGCCAGCAGTTTCCCGGGACTAGCGCTAAAGATATCCAGGGCGCAAGAGACCCAGTACTTC. Amino acid sequence: CASSFPGLALKISRAQETQYF.

The rearrangement links TRBV9 to TRBJ2-2; 11 bases agree with TRBD2. The germline V gene encodes CDR1 SGDLS and CDR2 YYNGEE. The CDR3 covers 16 residues. The junction had 3 bases not matched to a gene; V was cut back by 5 bases and J by 0 bases. The CDR3 is CASSRLAGTNTGELFF. In nucleotides, the CDR3 is TGTGCCAGCAGTCGACTAGCGGGGACGAACACCGGGGAGCTGTTTTTT. Full variable domain (outside the CDR3, taken from reference TRBV9 and TRBJ2-2): DSGVTQTPKHLITATGQRVTLRCSPRSGDLSVYWYQQSLDQGLQFLIQYYNGEERAKGNILERFSAQQFPDLHSELNLSSLELGDSALYFCASSRLAGTNTGELFFGEGSRLTVL.

This clone was seen a handful of times. The CDR3 DNA follows: TGTGCCAGCAGCTTATCAGGGAGTGAGCAGTTCTTC. As protein: CASSLSGSEQFF. The chain joins TRBV7-2 to TRBJ2-1; D may be TRBD1 or TRBD2 (5 bases each). The CDR3 loop spans 12 amino acids. CDR1 and CDR2 from the germline V gene are SGHTA and FQGNSA. V was pared by 2 bases and J by 9 bases, with 8 bases between.

Comments on this clone: Distinct nucleotide sequences in the sample also encode this CDR3. This sequence joins TRBV7-2 and TRBJ1-2, with 7 bases fitting TRBD1. Germline V lookup: CDR1 SGHTA, CDR2 FQGNSA. The trim removed 4 bases at V and 3 bases at J, leaving 5 bases unmatched. The CDR3 is made up of 14 amino acids. The CDR3 here is CASSSTGVDYGYTF. The CDR3, as DNA: TGTGCCAGCAGCTCTACAGGGGTCGACTATGGCTACACCTTC.

This chain uses TRBV9 with TRBJ2-4; TRBD1 matches 7 bases. V was clipped by 2 bases and J by 0 bases; unmatched bases: 5. Germline V CDR1 and CDR2: SGDLS, YYNGEE. CDR3 length: 16 residues. This CDR3 is CASSVGQETAKNIQYF. The DNA for the CDR3 is TGTGCCAGCAGCGTTGGACAGGAAACAGCCAAAAACATTCAGTACTTC.

The V and J genes are TRBV2 and TRBJ2-1, with D unresolved. Trimming took off 6 bases at V and 9 bases at J, with 12 bases between the two ends. Per germline, CDR1 SNHLY and CDR2 FYNNEI. This CDR3 contains 12 residues. The CDR3 DNA sequence: TGTGCCAGCAGAAGGGCGGCTAGTGAGCAGTTCTTC. As protein: CASRRAASEQFF. The whole variable domain, filled in from reference TRBV2 and TRBJ2-1, reads EPEVTQTPSHQVTQMGQEVILRCVPISNHLYFYWYRQILGQKVEFLVSFYNNEISEKSEIFDDQFSVERPDGSNFTLKIRSTKLEDSAMYFCASRRAASEQFFGPGTRLTVL.

The rearrangement uses TRBV5-6 and TRBJ2-7; a possible D gene is TRBD1 (6 bases). Trimming shortened V by 3 bases and J by 0 bases, and 13 bases separated the two germline ends. CDR3 size: 15 residues. Germline loops: CDR1 SGHDT, CDR2 YYEEEE. Here the CDR3 DNA reads TGTGCCAGCAGCTGGCTGGGGGCAGGCTCCTACGAGCAGTACTTC. It encodes CASSWLGAGSYEQYF.

This chain uses TRBV7-6 with TRBJ1-2; tentatively, D is TRBD1 (6 bases). This CDR3 spans 14 amino acids. CDR1 and CDR2 (germline): SGHVS, FNYEAQ. V lost 6 bases, J lost 3 bases, and 14 bases lay in between. The CDR3 spells CASSPQGEYYGYTF. The CDR3 DNA reads TGTGCCAGCAGTCCACAGGGAGAATACTATGGCTACACCTTC.

CDR3 residues: CASSEASSGGVGNQPQHF. For the CDR3, the DNA is TGTGCCAGCAGTGAAGCGTCCTCAGGGGGCGTAGGGAATCAGCCCCAGCATTTT. J is TRBJ1-5 and V is TRBV2, with 8 positions matching TRBD1. Losses at the gene ends were 0 bases for V and 4 bases for J; bases not matched to a gene: 11. CDR1 and CDR2 (germline): SNHLY, FYNNEI. The CDR3 has 18 amino acids.

The rearrangement links TRBV7-6 to TRBJ2-3; D uncertain. This CDR3 contains 15 residues. Germline lookup yields CDR1 SGHVS and CDR2 FNYEAQ. V lost 5 bases, J lost 0 bases, and 12 bases lay in between. CDR3 in amino acids: CASSLGLYSTDTQYF. The CDR3 DNA sequence: TGTGCCAGCAGCCTCGGGCTCTATAGCACAGATACGCAGTATTTT.

The V and J genes are TRBV5-4 and TRBJ2-1; D perhaps matches TRBD2 (7 bases). This CDR3 has 16 amino acids. The V end lost 5 bases, the J end lost 0 bases, and 15 bases lay between the germline ends. CDR1 and CDR2 from the germline V gene are SGHNT and YYREEE (reference sequence). The CDR3 sequence: CASSHGAGASYNEQFF. The CDR3, as DNA: TGTGCCAGCAGTCATGGTGCGGGGGCCTCCTACAATGAGCAGTTCTTC.

The chain employs TRBV5-1 and TRBJ2-2; 7 bases map to TRBD1. The V segment lost 4 bases and the J segment 6 bases; nucleotides outside the gene matches: 15. CDR1 and CDR2 from the germline V gene are SGHRS and YFSETQ. CDR3 length: 17 amino acids. The CDR3 loop is CASSPPRQGSLSGELFF. For the CDR3, the DNA is TGCGCCAGCAGCCCTCCTCGACAGGGTTCCCTCTCCGGGGAGCTGTTTTTT.

V gene TRBV5-4 combines with J gene TRBJ1-2, with a weak D call TRBD1 (6 bases). Germline assignment: CDR1 SGHNT and CDR2 YYREEE (reference sequence). V was pared by 4 bases and J by 8 bases, with 18 bases between. CDR3 size: 14 residues. The CDR3 DNA reads TGTGCCAGCAGCAACTCCCGGGGGCCAGGAGGCTACACCTTC. Its translation: CASSNSRGPGGYTF.